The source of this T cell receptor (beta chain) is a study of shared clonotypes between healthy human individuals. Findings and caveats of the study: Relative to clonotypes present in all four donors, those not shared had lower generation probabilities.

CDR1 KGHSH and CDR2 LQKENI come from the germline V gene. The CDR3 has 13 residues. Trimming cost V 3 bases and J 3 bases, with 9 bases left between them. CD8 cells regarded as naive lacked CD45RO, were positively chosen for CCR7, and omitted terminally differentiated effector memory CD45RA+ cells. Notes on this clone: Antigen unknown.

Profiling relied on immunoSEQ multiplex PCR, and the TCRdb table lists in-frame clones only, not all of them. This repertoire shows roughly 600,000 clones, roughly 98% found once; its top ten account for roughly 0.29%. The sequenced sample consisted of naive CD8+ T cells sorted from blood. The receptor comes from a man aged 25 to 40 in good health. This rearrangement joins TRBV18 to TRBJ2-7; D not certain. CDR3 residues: CASSPPAVYEQYF. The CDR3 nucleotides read TGTGCCAGCTCACCCCCCGCCGTCTACGAGCAGTACTTC. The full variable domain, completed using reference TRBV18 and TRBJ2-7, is NAGVMQNPRHLVRRRGQEARLRCSPMKGHSHVYWYRQLPEEGLKFMVYLQKENIIDESGMPKERFSAEFPKEGPSILRIQQVVRGDSAAYFCASSPPAVYEQYFGPGTRLTVT.